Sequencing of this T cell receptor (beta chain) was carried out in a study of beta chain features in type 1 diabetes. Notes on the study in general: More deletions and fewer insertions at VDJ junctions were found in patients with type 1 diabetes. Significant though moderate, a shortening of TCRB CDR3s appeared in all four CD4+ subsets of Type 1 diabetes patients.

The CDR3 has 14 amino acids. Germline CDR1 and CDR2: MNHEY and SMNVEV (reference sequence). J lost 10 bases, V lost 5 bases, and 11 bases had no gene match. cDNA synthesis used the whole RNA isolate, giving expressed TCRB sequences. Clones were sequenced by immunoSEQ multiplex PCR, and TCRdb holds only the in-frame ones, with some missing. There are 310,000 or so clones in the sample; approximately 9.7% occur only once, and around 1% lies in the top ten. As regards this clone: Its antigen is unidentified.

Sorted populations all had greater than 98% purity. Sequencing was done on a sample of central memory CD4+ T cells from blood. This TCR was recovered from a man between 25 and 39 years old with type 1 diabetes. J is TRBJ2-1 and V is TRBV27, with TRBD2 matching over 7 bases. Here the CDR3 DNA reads TGTGCCAGCAGTCCCCCGGGCCCAGCGGGGGAGCAGTTCTTC. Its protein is CASSPPGPAGEQFF.